This T cell receptor beta chain came from a study of cytomegalovirus exposure and HLA in healthy donors. Study-level points and caveats: Per published reports, the classifier diagnosed cytomegalovirus status with high specificity and sensitivity.

Germline V lookup: CDR1 SGDLS, CDR2 YYNGEE. Unmatched junction bases numbered 8, after V lost 0 bases and J lost 7 bases. CDR3 size: 16 residues. Donors were drawn from the 120-subject validation cohort, separate from the roughly 700-subject first cohort. Notes on this clone: Antigen: not known.

Generated by immunoSEQ multiplex PCR, the TCRdb table keeps only in-frame clones and is missing some. The table lists more than 60,000 clones, under 96% of them singletons. V and J are TRBV9 and TRBJ2-1, with 9 bases identical to TRBD2. The origin of this receptor is a woman between 18 and 29 years old in good health and CMV-seropositive. Sequencing input: PBMCs. CDR3 coding DNA: TGTGCCAGCAGCGTAGGGGGGCTAGCGGGAATGAATGAGCAGTTCTTC. Translation gives CASSVGGLAGMNEQFF. Full variable domain (remainder filled in from reference TRBV9 and TRBJ2-1): DSGVTQTPKHLITATGQRVTLRCSPRSGDLSVYWYQQSLDQGLQFLIQYYNGEERAKGNILERFSAQQFPDLHSELNLSSLELGDSALYFCASSVGGLAGMNEQFFGPGTRLTVL.